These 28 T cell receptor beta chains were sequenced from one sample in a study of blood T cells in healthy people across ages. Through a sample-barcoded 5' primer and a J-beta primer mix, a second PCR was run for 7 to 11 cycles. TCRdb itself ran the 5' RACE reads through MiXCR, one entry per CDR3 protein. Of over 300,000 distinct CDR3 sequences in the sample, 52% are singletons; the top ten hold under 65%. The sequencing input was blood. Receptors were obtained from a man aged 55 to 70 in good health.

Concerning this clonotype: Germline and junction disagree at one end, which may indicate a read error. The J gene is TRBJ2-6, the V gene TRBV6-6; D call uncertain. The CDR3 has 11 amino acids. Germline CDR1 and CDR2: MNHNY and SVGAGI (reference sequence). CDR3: CAGSGSNALTF. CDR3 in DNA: TGTGCCGGCAGTGGCTCCAACGCCCTGACTTTC.

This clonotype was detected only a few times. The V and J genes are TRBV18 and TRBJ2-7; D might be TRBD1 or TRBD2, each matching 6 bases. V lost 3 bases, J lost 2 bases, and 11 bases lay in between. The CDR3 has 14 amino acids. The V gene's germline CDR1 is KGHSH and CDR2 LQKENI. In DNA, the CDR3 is TGTGCCAGCTCACCCCGGGGGCGGACCTACGAGCAGTACTTC. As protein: CASSPRGRTYEQYF.

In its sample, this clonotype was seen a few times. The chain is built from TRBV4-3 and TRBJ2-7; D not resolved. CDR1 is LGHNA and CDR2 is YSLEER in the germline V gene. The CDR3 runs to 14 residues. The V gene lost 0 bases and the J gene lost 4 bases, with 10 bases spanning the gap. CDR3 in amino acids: CASSQDNNAYEQYF. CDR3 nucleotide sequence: TGCGCCAGCAGCCAAGATAATAACGCTTACGAGCAGTACTTC.

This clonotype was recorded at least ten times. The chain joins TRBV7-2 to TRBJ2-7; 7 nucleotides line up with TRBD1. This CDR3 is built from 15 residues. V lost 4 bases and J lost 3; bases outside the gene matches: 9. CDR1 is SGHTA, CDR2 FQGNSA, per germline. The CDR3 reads CASSYPQGNVYEQYF. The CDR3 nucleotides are TGTGCCAGCAGCTACCCACAGGGGAATGTCTACGAGCAGTACTTC.

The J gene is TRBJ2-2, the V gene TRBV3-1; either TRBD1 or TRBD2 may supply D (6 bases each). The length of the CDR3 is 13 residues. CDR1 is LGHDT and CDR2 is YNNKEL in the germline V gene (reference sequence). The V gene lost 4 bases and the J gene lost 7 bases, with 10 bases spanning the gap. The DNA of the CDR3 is TGTGCCAGCAGCCCAGGAGGGGGCGGGGAGCTGTTTTTT. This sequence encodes CASSPGGGGELFF.

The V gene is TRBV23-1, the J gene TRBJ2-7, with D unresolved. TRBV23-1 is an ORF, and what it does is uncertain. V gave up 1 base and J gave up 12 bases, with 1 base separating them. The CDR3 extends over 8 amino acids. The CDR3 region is CASSQLYF. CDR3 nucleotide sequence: TGCGCCAGCAGTCAATTGTACTTC.

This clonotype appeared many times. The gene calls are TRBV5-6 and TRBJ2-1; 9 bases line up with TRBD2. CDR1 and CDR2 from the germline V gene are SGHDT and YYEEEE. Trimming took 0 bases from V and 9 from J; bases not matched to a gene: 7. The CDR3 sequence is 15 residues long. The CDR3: CASSLGGGVIGEQFF. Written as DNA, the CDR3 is TGTGCCAGCAGCTTGGGCGGGGGGGTGATCGGTGAGCAGTTCTTC.

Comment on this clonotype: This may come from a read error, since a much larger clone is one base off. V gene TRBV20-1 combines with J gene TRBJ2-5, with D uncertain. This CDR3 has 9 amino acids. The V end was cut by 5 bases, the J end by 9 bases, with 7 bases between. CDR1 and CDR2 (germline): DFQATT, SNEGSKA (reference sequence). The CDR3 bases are TGCAGTGCTCCGCCCCCCCAGTACTTC. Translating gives CSAPPPQYF.

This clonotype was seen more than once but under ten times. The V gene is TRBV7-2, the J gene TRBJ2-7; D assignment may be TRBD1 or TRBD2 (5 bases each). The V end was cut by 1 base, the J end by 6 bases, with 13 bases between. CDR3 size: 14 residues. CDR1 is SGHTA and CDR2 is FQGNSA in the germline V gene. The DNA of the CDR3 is TGTGCCAGCAGCTTAGGGGGGATAAGGAGCGAGCAGTACTTC. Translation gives CASSLGGIRSEQYF.

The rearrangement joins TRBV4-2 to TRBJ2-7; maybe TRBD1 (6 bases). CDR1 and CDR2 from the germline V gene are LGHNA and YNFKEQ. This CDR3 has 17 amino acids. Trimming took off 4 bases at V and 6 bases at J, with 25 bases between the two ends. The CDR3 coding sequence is TGTGCCAGCAGCCGACCCATACAGGCAGGGGCAGGAGGCGAGCAGTACTTC. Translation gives CASSRPIQAGAGGEQYF.

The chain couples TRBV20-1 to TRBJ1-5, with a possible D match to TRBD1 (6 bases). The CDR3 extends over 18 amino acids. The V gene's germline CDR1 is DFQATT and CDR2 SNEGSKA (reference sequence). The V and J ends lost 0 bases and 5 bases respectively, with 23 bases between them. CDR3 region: CSARDRKPGHRPYQPQHF. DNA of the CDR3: TGCAGTGCTAGAGATAGGAAGCCGGGACACAGACCTTATCAGCCCCAGCATTTT.

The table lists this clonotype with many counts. The CDR3 coding sequence is TGCAGTGCCAATTCTTTAGCGGTAGGGGGTCACAATGAGCAGTTCTTC. This sequence encodes CSANSLAVGGHNEQFF. V usage is TRBV20-1 and J usage is TRBJ2-1; the D call may be TRBD1 or TRBD2 (6 bases each). Trimming took 6 bases from V and 5 from J, leaving 23 bases between them. Germline values: CDR1 DFQATT, CDR2 SNEGSKA (reference sequence). CDR3 size: 16 residues.

CDR3: CASSFTNALGGEQYF. CDR3 DNA sequence: TGTGCCAGCAGCTTTACTAACGCCTTGGGAGGCGAGCAGTACTTC. The chain is built from TRBV7-2 and TRBJ2-4; D is possibly TRBD2 (6 bases). The closer fit of TRBJ2-7 to the DNA end suggests the J call may be wrong. From germline, CDR1 is SGHTA and CDR2 FQGNSA. This CDR3 contains 15 residues.

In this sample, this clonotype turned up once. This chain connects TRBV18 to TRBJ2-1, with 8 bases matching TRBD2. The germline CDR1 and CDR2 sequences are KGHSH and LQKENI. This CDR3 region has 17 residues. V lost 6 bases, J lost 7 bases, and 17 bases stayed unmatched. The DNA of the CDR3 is TGTGCCAGCTCGCCCCCCCTGGCGGGAGGATTGGAAAATGAGCAGTTCTTC. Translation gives CASSPPLAGGLENEQFF.

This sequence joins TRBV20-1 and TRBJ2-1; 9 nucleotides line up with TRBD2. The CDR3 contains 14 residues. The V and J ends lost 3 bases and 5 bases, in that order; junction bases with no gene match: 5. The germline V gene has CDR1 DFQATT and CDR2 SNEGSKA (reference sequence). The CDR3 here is CSASASGIHNEQFF. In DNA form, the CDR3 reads TGCAGTGCTAGCGCTAGCGGGATCCACAATGAGCAGTTCTTC.

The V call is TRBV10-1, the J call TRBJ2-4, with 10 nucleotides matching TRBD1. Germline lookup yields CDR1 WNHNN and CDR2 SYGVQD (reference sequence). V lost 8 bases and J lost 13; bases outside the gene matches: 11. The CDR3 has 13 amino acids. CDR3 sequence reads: CASYRDRGYKQYF. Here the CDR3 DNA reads TGCGCCAGCTACCGGGACAGGGGTTACAAGCAGTACTTC.

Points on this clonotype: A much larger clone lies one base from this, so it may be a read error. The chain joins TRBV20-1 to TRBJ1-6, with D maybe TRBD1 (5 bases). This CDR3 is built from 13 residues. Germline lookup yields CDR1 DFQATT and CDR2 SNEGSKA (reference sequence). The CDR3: CSAMTAGLSPPHF. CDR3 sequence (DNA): TGCAGTGCCATGACCGCAGGGTTATCACCCCCCCACTTT.

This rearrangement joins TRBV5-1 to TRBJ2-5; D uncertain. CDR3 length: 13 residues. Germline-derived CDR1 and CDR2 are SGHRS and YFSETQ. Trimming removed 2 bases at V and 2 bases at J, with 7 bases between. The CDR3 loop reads CASSFGTQETQYF. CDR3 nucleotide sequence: TGCGCCAGCAGCTTCGGCACGCAAGAGACCCAGTACTTC.

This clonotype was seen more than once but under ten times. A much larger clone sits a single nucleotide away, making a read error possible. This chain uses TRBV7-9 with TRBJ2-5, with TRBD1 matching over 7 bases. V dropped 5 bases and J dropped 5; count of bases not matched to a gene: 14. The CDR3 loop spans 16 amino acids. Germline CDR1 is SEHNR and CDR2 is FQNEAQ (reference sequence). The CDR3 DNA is TGTGCCAGCAGCACCCGTGCACAGGGGAACTGGGAGACCCAGTACTTC. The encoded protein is CASSTRAQGNWETQYF.

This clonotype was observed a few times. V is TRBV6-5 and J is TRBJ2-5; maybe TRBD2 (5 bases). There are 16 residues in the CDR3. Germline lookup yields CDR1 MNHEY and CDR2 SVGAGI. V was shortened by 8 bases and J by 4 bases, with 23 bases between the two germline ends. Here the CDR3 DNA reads TGTGCCAGCTCCGATCTGGCGGGCGCGGCAGGAGAGACCCAGTACTTC. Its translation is CASSDLAGAAGETQYF.

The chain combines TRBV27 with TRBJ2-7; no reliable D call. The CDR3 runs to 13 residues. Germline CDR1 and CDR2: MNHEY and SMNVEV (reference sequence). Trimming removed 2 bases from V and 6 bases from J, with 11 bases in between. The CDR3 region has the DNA TGTGCCAGCAGTTTACGTGGTTCCACCGAGCAGTACTTC. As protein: CASSLRGSTEQYF.

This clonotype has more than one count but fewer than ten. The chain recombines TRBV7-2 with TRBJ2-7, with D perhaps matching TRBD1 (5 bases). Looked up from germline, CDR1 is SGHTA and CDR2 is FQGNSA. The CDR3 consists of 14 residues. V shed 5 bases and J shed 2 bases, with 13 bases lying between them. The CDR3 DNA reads TGTGCCAGCAGCCTCGATGGGGCTGCCTACGAGCAGTACTTC. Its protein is CASSLDGAAYEQYF.

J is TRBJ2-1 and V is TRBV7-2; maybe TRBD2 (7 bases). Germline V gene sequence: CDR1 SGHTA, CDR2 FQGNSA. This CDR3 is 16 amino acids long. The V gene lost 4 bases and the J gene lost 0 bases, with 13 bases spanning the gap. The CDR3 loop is CASSSRGGGSYNEQFF. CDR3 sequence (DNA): TGTGCCAGCAGCTCTAGGGGGGGGGGCTCCTACAATGAGCAGTTCTTC.

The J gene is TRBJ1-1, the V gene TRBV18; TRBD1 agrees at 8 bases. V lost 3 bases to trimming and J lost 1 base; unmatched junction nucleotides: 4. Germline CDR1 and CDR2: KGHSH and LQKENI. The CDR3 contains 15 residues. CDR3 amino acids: CASSPQDRGNTEAFF. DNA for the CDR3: TGTGCCAGCTCACCGCAAGACAGGGGGAACACTGAAGCTTTCTTT.

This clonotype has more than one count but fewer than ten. The CDR3 sequence: CRVLAGPYEQYF. CDR3 DNA: TGCAGAGTACTAGCGGGCCCCTACGAGCAGTACTTC. This chain joins TRBV20-1 and TRBJ2-7, with 9 bases that match TRBD2. The germline V gene has CDR1 DFQATT and CDR2 SNEGSKA (reference sequence). The CDR3 length is 12 residues.

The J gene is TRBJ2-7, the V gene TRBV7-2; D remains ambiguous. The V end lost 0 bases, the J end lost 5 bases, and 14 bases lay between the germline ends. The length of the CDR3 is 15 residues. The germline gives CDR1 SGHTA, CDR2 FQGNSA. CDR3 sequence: CASSLAKTSANEQYF. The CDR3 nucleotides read TGTGCCAGCAGCTTAGCAAAAACCTCGGCCAACGAGCAGTACTTC.

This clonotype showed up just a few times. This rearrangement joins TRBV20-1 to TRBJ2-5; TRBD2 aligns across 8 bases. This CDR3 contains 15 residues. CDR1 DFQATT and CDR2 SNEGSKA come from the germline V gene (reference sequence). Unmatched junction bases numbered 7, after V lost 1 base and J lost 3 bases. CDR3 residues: CSARVASGREETQYF. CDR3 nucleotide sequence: TGCAGTGCTAGAGTTGCCAGCGGGAGAGAAGAGACCCAGTACTTC.

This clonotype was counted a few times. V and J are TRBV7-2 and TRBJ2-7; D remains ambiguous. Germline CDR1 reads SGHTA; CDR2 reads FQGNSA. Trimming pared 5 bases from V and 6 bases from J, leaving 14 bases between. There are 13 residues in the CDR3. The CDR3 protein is CASSQNGRIEQYF. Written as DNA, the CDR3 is TGTGCCAGCAGCCAGAATGGCCGGATCGAGCAGTACTTC.